The 13 T cell receptor beta chains below were found in one sample sequenced in a study of T cell changes during pregnancy in multiple sclerosis. Only in-frame clones appear in the TCRdb table, and some are missing; sequencing was by immunoSEQ multiplex PCR. The sample has over 35,000 clones; 94% are singletons. The sequenced sample was CD4+ T cells from peripheral blood mononuclear cells, obtained in the second trimester of pregnancy. The receptor set was obtained from a female donor with multiple sclerosis, enrolled in a pregnancy study.

This chain connects TRBV19 to TRBJ2-5; 9 nucleotides align to TRBD1. V lost 3 bases and J lost 3; bases outside the gene matches: 14. From germline, CDR1 is LNHDA and CDR2 SQIVND (reference sequence). The CDR3 consists of 18 residues. CDR3 in amino acids: CASSMDGVSGTGKETQYF. The DNA for the CDR3 is TGTGCCAGTAGTATGGACGGTGTATCAGGGACAGGGAAAGAGACCCAGTACTTC.

The rearrangement joins TRBV28 to TRBJ2-7; D remains ambiguous. Germline V CDR1 and CDR2: MDHEN, SYDVKM. CDR3 length: 13 residues. V shed 5 bases and J shed 4 bases, with 12 bases lying between them. CDR3 nucleotides: TGTGCCAGCAGTCCCAGTCCCCAATACGAGCAGTACTTC. Amino acid sequence: CASSPSPQYEQYF.

The gene calls are TRBV19 and TRBJ1-2; TRBD1 might be the D (5 bases). The CDR3 extends over 13 amino acids. Germline-derived CDR1 and CDR2 are LNHDA and SQIVND (reference sequence). Trimming shortened V by 4 bases and J by 3 bases, and 9 bases separated the two germline ends. The CDR3 bases are TGTGCCAGTAGTAGGGGGGTCCACTATGGCTACACCTTC. Translated, it gives CASSRGVHYGYTF. Full variable domain (outside the CDR3, taken from reference TRBV19 and TRBJ1-2): DGGITQSPKYLFRKEGQNVTLSCEQNLNHDAMYWYRQDPGQGLRLIYYSQIVNDFQKGDIAEGYSVSREKKESFPLTVTSAQKNPTAFYLCASSRGVHYGYTFGSGTRLTVV.

The V and J genes are TRBV5-1 and TRBJ1-5, with D hard to call. Germline V CDR1 and CDR2: SGHRS, YFSETQ. The CDR3 has 14 residues. V lost 0 bases and J 5 bases, leaving 9 bases between the germline ends. In DNA, the CDR3 is TGCGCCAGCAGCTTGGGAGGGAAGGATCAGCCCCAGCATTTT. Translated, it gives CASSLGGKDQPQHF.

The CDR3 DNA sequence: TGTGCCAGCAGCGTGGCAATGACAGGGTGGGAGACCCAGTACTTC. Translated, it gives CASSVAMTGWETQYF. The chain joins TRBV9 to TRBJ2-5; 7 nucleotides line up with TRBD1. Germline V gene data show CDR1 as SGDLS and CDR2 as YYNGEE. The V segment lost 2 bases and the J segment 5 bases; nucleotides outside the gene matches: 9. This CDR3 comprises 15 residues.

The chain is built from TRBV29-1 and TRBJ1-1, with 8 nucleotides matching TRBD1. The ends lost 6 bases at V and 1 base at J; junction bases unmatched: 7. This CDR3 contains 14 residues. The germline V gene has CDR1 SQVTM and CDR2 ANQGSEA. Written as DNA, the CDR3 is TGCAGCGTCGCACGGACAGGGCCGAACACTGAAGCTTTCTTT. Its translation: CSVARTGPNTEAFF.

In its sample, this clone was seen once. V is TRBV5-1 and J is TRBJ1-3; tentative D call: TRBD1 (6 bases). The CDR3 consists of 15 residues. V lost 6 bases and J 0 bases, leaving 13 bases between the germline ends. Germline-derived CDR1 and CDR2 are SGHRS and YFSETQ. In DNA, the CDR3 is TGCGCCAGCACTGAGACAGGTAGCTCTGGAAACACCATATATTTT. Protein sequence: CASTETGSSGNTIYF.

V usage is TRBV19 and J usage is TRBJ1-1, with 7 bases matching TRBD1. Germline CDR1 and CDR2: LNHDA and SQIVND (reference sequence). The CDR3 spans 13 residues. The V and J ends lost 8 bases and 1 base, in that order; junction bases with no gene match: 4. CDR3 nucleotide sequence: TGTGCCAGTGAGGGGGCCCCGAACACTGAAGCTTTCTTT. This encodes CASEGAPNTEAFF.

The genes are TRBV4-2 and TRBJ2-5, with TRBD2 matching 8 bases. CDR3 size: 16 residues. Germline-derived CDR1 and CDR2 are LGHNA and YNFKEQ. After removal of 5 bases from V and 1 base from J, the junction contained 9 bases not matched to a gene. The CDR3: CASSVGSGGFQETQYF. Written as DNA, the CDR3 is TGTGCCAGCAGCGTCGGAAGCGGGGGATTCCAAGAGACCCAGTACTTC.

This chain joins TRBV11-2 and TRBJ1-2; no clear D gene. V lost 1 base, J lost 2 bases, and 8 bases lay in between. From germline, CDR1 is SGHAT and CDR2 FQNNGV. CDR3 size: 14 residues. The CDR3 protein is CASSLGRGNYGYTF. CDR3 nucleotide sequence: TGTGCCAGCAGCTTAGGTCGGGGAAACTATGGCTACACCTTC.

The V and J genes are TRBV9 and TRBJ2-3, with TRBD2 matching 13 bases. Germline CDR1 SGDLS, CDR2 YYNGEE. The V segment lost 6 bases and the J segment 0 bases; nucleotides outside the gene matches: 16. CDR3 length: 20 residues. CDR3 nucleotides: TGTGCCAGCAATCGGGCGGGGAGGACTAGCGGGGGTCCTAGCACAGATACGCAGTATTTT. Amino acid sequence: CASNRAGRTSGGPSTDTQYF.

V gene TRBV5-4 combines with J gene TRBJ2-3; TRBD1 matches 8 bases. Germline V lookup: CDR1 SGHNT, CDR2 YYREEE (reference sequence). The CDR3 spans 15 residues. The junction had 6 bases not matched to a gene; V was cut back by 4 bases and J by 2 bases. CDR3 DNA sequence: TGTGCCAGCAGCAACCGGGACAGGCTCACAGATACGCAGTATTTT. It translates to CASSNRDRLTDTQYF.

The rearrangement uses TRBV27 and TRBJ2-3; weak D call: TRBD2 (5 bases). This CDR3 spans 17 amino acids. Germline CDR1 and CDR2: MNHEY and SMNVEV (reference sequence). Trimming pared 6 bases from V and 2 bases from J, leaving 21 bases between. The CDR3 region is CASSRGPLRYYTDTQYF. The DNA for the CDR3 is TGTGCCAGCAGCCGAGGGCCGTTACGTTATTACACAGATACGCAGTATTTT.